A selection of T cell receptor beta chains follows, all from one sample in a study of T cell repertoires in cytomegalovirus infection. Each CDR3 protein is one row after TCRdb ran MiXCR on the reads. This sample has 150,000 to 200,000 distinct CDR3 sequences; roughly 9.8% occur once, and the top ten carry about 4.2%. Sequenced input: PBMCs. The origin of the receptors is a human donor in good health (CMV status not recorded). Some clones in this sample may be carry-over from other donors' samples. CDR3s include the opening cysteine and the closing phenylalanine or tryptophan. Fields, in order: D gene, V gene, J gene, clone size, CDR3 DNA, CDR3 protein. The D gene is left open where the match is weak. Clone size is not always given. Where it is, it says once, few, many or a class for expanded clones.

>TRBD1|TRBV20-1|TRBJ1-6|few
TGCAGTGCTAGAGCTGGACAGGGAAATTCACCCCTCCACTTT
CSARAGQGNSPLHF
>TRBD1|TRBV28|TRBJ1-1|many
TGTGCCAGCAGTCCTCCCTCGGGGACAGGGGGCGCGGTTGAAGCTTTCTTT
CASSPPSGTGGAVEAFF
>NA|TRBV6-2/TRBV6-3|TRBJ1-5|many
TGTGCCAGCAGTTACGACCTAATATATCAGCCCCAGCATTTT
CASSYDLIYQPQHF
>NA|TRBV10-3|TRBJ1-1|many
TGTGCCATCAGTGAGTCGGAGAACACTGAAGCTTTCTTT
CAISESENTEAFF
>TRBD1|TRBV12-3/TRBV12-4|TRBJ1-5|few
TGTGCCAGCAGTTTAGGTCCAGGGGGTACCAATCAGCCCCAGCATTTT
CASSLGPGGTNQPQHF
>NA|TRBV7-2|TRBJ1-3|many
TGTGCCAGCAGCACTCCGGCGGCGGACTCTGGAAACACCATATATTTT
CASSTPAADSGNTIYF
>NA|TRBV19|TRBJ1-5|few
TGTGCCAGTAGTTCGGCCGGCGGGGTCTCTAGCAATCAGCCCCAGCATTTT
CASSSAGGVSSNQPQHF
>NA|TRBV28|TRBJ2-7|many
TGTGCCAGCAGCCCCGGGCCGGCGCGATTGGGCTTC
CASSPGPARLGF
>NA|TRBV7-8|TRBJ2-4|many
TGTGCCAGCAGCTACATGAATTATGGGGACAAAAACATTCAGTACTTC
CASSYMNYGDKNIQYF
>NA|TRBV7-9|TRBJ1-1|NA
TGTGCCAGCAGCCTAACAAAGAACACTGAAGCTTTCTTT
CASSLTKNTEAFF
>NA|TRBV5-1|TRBJ1-2|many
TGCGCCAGCAGCTTGACAGGGTTTGATGGCTACACCTTC
CASSLTGFDGYTF
>NA|TRBV19|TRBJ1-5|NA
TGTGCCAGTACCCCGACGGTTAGCAATCAGCCCCAGCATTTT
CASTPTVSNQPQHF
>TRBD2|TRBV7-9|TRBJ2-3|many
TGTGCCAGCAGCTTATCAGAGCGGGGCTCAGATACGCAGTATTTT
CASSLSERGSDTQYF
>TRBD2|TRBV20-1|TRBJ2-1|NA
TGCAGTGCTAGAGATGGCGGGGGGGTTTCCTACAATGAGCAGTTCTTC
CSARDGGGVSYNEQFF
>NA|TRBV20-1|TRBJ1-5|few
TGCAGTGCTAGAGATATAAGGAACAATCAGCCCCAGCATTTT
CSARDIRNNQPQHF
>NA|TRBV29-1|TRBJ2-7|NA
TGCAGCGTTGTTCTTGTTACGGGGAACTACGGGCAGTACTTC
CSVVLVTGNYGQYF
>NA|TRBV7-2|TRBJ2-6|many
TGTGCCAGCAGCTTGCCTGGGGCCAACGTCCTGACTTTC
CASSLPGANVLTF
>TRBD1|TRBV28|TRBJ2-1|few
TGTGCCAGTATGGGGACAGGGGGCTATAATGGGCAGTTCTTC
CASMGTGGYNGQFF
>TRBD2|TRBV5-3|TRBJ2-7|NA
TGTGCCAGCAGCACCGGACTAGCGGTTACCTACGAGCAGTACTTC
CASSTGLAVTYEQYF
>NA|TRBV7-2|TRBJ1-2|many
TGTGCCAGCAGCCCTGGACGGGAGTACTATGGCTACACCTTC
CASSPGREYYGYTF
>TRBD2|TRBV12-3/TRBV12-4|TRBJ2-7|many
TGTGCCAGCAGTCTAGCGGGTGTCTCCTACGAGCAGTACTTC
CASSLAGVSYEQYF
>NA|TRBV4-3|TRBJ2-3|NA
TGCGCCAGCAGCCAAGAGTTGGGGTCTAGGGGAACAGATACGCAGTATTTT
CASSQELGSRGTDTQYF
>NA|TRBV7-2|TRBJ2-1|many
TGTGCCAGCAGTTTAAATCAAGGGGCCTACAATGAGCAGTTCTTC
CASSLNQGAYNEQFF
>NA|TRBV2|TRBJ1-1|many
TGTGCCAGCGCCCCCGAGGGGGGGTGGAGCACTGAAGCTTTCTTT
CASAPEGGWSTEAFF
>NA|TRBV7-9|TRBJ1-6|many
TGTGCCAGCAGCTTAGGGAGGGACTCACCCCTCCACTTT
CASSLGRDSPLHF
>NA|TRBV20-1|TRBJ1-5|NA
TGCAGTGCTCGGGTGAGAAATCAGCCCCAGCATTTT
CSARVRNQPQHF
>TRBD2|TRBV7-2|TRBJ2-2|many
TGTGCCAGCAGCTCTGATATTCTAGCGGCCCCCACCGGGGAGCTGTTTTTT
CASSSDILAAPTGELFF
>TRBD1|TRBV7-2|TRBJ1-6|many
TGTGCCAGCAGCGTCCGGGACAGGGGCCGTTATTATAATTCACCCCTCCACTTT
CASSVRDRGRYYNSPLHF
>TRBD2|TRBV28|TRBJ2-5|few
TGTGCCAGCAGTTCGAGACTAGCGAAGTTGGAGACCCAGTACTTC
CASSSRLAKLETQYF
>TRBD1|TRBV7-2|TRBJ1-1|many
TGTGCCAGCAGCGCCCAGGGGGCTCCGACCACCGCTTTCTTT
CASSAQGAPTTAFF
>NA|TRBV28|TRBJ2-5|few
TGTGCCAGCAGTTTAAGCGCCAGCAAAGAGACCCAGTACTTC
CASSLSASKETQYF
>NA|TRBV20-1|TRBJ1-6|many
TGCAGTGCTGAAACTGACAGGATTCATTCACCCCTCCACTTT
CSAETDRIHSPLHF
>NA|TRBV7-9|TRBJ2-3|NA
TGTGCCAGCAGGCGAAACCACCCCGCGCAGTATTTT
CASRRNHPAQYF
>NA|TRBV7-2|TRBJ1-1|many
TGTGCCAGCAGAAAGATCCCCTGGGCCAGTAGGGGGAACACTGAAGCTTTCTTT
CASRKIPWASRGNTEAFF
>TRBD1|TRBV7-8|TRBJ2-7|many
TGTGCCAGCAGCTTAGCGGGGACAGTTAGCTACGAGCAGTACTTC
CASSLAGTVSYEQYF
>TRBD1|TRBV4-2|TRBJ1-2|few
TGTGCCAGCAGCCAAGATCCGGGACAGGGGGGCTTCTATGGCTACACCTTC
CASSQDPGQGGFYGYTF
>NA|TRBV28|TRBJ1-4|many
TGTGCCAGCAGTTTTCAGGGGCGTAGAGATGAAAAACTGTTTTTT
CASSFQGRRDEKLFF